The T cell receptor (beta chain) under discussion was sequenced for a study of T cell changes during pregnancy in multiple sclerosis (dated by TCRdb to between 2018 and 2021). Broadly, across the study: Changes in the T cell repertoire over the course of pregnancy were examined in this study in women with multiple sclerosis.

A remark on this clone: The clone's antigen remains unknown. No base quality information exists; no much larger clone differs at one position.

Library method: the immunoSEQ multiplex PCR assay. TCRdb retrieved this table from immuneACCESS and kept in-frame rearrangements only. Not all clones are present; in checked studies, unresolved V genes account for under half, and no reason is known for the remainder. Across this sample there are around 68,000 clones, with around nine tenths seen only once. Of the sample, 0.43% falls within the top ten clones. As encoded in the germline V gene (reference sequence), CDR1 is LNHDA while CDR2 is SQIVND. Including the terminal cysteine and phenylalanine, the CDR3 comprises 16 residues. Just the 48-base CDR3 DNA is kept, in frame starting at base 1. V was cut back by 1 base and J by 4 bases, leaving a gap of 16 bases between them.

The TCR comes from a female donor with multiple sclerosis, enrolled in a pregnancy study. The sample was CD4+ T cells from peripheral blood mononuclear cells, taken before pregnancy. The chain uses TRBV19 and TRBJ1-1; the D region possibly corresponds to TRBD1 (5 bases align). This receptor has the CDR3 CASSIGRGIRATEAFF. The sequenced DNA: TGTGCCAGTAGTATAGGAAGGGGCATACGGGCCACTGAAGCTTTCTTT.